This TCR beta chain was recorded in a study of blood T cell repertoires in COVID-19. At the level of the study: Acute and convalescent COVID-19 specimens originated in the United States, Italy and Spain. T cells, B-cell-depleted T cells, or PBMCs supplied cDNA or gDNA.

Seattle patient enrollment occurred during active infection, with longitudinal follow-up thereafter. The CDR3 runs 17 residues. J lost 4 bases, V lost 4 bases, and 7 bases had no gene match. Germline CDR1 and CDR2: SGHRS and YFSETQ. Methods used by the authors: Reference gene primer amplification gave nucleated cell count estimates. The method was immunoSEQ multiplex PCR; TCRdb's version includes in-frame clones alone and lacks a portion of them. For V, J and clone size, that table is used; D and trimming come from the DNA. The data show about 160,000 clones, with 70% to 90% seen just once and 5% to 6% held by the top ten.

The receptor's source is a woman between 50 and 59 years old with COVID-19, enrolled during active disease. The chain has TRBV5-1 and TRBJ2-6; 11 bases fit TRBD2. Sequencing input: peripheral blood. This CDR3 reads CASSGSGGAAGANVLTF. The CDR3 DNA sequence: TGCGCCAGCAGCGGTAGCGGGGGGGCCGCCGGGGCCAACGTCCTGACTTTC.